The 18 T cell receptor beta chains listed next were all sequenced from one sample in a study of T-cell reconstitution after alpha-beta-depleted transplantation in children. A TCRbeta library incorporating unique molecular identifiers was prepared. TCRdb reprocessed the PCR reads via MiXCR and lists one record per CDR3 protein. The sample consists of about 980,000 distinct CDR3 sequences, about 29% of them appearing once. The material was PBMCs, mostly from graft donor cells, obtained 360 days after TCRalphabeta/CD19-depleted stem cell transplant. These receptors originate from a boy less than two years old who had a stem cell transplant for SCID, so the T cells may come from the graft donor.

At least ten counts were recorded for this clonotype. The rearrangement links TRBV12-3 or TRBV12-4 to TRBJ2-7; 13 bases line up with TRBD2. This CDR3 region has 17 residues. The ends lost 6 bases at V and 0 bases at J; junction bases unmatched: 8. CDR3 in DNA: TGTGCCAGCAGCCACGGACTAGCGGGGGACTACTCCTACGAGCAGTACTTC. It is translated as CASSHGLAGDYSYEQYF.

The chain is built from TRBV12-3 or TRBV12-4 and TRBJ2-1; TRBD2 agrees at 10 bases. The CDR3 totals 16 residues. V lost 4 bases to trimming and J lost 0 bases; unmatched junction nucleotides: 3. Written as DNA, the CDR3 is TGTGCCAGCAGTTCCCAGCGGGGGGGCTCCTACAATGAGCAGTTCTTC. This gives the protein CASSSQRGGSYNEQFF.

This clonotype was seen a few times. V gene TRBV11-2 combines with J gene TRBJ2-5; 8 positions match TRBD1. This CDR3 region has 14 residues. In germline, CDR1 is SGHAT, CDR2 FQNNGV. V was pared by 5 bases and J by 9 bases, with 11 bases of the junction left unmatched. The CDR3 DNA follows: TGTGCCAGCAGCCTAGGGACAGGAGGGGACCCCCAGTACTTC. It is translated as CASSLGTGGDPQYF.

This chain joins TRBV7-2 and TRBJ2-1; D perhaps matches TRBD1 (6 bases). Trimming removed 0 bases at V and 3 bases at J, with 12 bases between. The germline V gene encodes CDR1 SGHTA and CDR2 FQGNSA. This CDR3 spans 16 amino acids. The CDR3 loop is CASSLATGTGYNEQFF. The DNA for the CDR3 is TGTGCCAGCAGCTTAGCGACAGGTACTGGCTACAATGAGCAGTTCTTC.

The sample holds many counts of this clonotype. The chain recombines TRBV4-3 with TRBJ2-1; D is uncertain. The V gene lost 1 base and the J gene lost 7 bases, with 17 bases spanning the gap. The CDR3 has 16 amino acids. From germline, CDR1 is LGHNA and CDR2 YSLEER. The CDR3 DNA is TGCGCCAGCAGCCAAGGTCTAGTCTCCAATTTGAATGAGCAGTTCTTC. The encoded protein is CASSQGLVSNLNEQFF.

This clonotype has only a few counts. This sequence joins TRBV6-2 or TRBV6-3 and TRBJ2-7; 10 bases are shared with TRBD2. Germline lookup yields CDR1 MNHEY and CDR2 SVGEGT. The CDR3 is 14 amino acids. Losses at the gene ends were 6 bases for V and 5 bases for J; bases not matched to a gene: 7. Written as DNA, the CDR3 is TGTGCCAGCAGGGGACTAGCGTTCGGGCACGAGCAGTACTTC. This sequence encodes CASRGLAFGHEQYF.

This CDR3 reads CASTQHRAPFTEAFF. CDR3 DNA: TGTGCCAGTACCCAACACAGGGCCCCCTTTACTGAAGCTTTCTTT. The genes are TRBV19 and TRBJ1-1; tentative D call: TRBD1 (6 bases). V lost 7 bases, J lost 5 bases, and 20 bases lay in between. The germline gives CDR1 LNHDA, CDR2 SQIVND (reference sequence). The CDR3 is 15 amino acids.

The V call is TRBV6-8, the J call TRBJ2-7; 12 positions agree with TRBD1. The CDR3 length is 15 residues. Looked up from germline, CDR1 is MNHGY and CDR2 is SAAAGT. The ends lost 6 bases at V and 6 bases at J; junction bases unmatched: 9. The CDR3 loop is CASRKDRDRGLEQYF. In DNA, the CDR3 is TGTGCCAGCAGAAAAGACCGGGACAGGGGGCTCGAGCAGTACTTC.

This clonotype came up a few times. J is TRBJ1-6 and V is TRBV2; 10 bases line up with TRBD1. With V trimmed by 0 bases and J by 11 bases, 1 base remained unmatched. Germline CDR1 and CDR2: SNHLY and FYNNEI. CDR3 size: 14 residues. CDR3 amino acids: CASSEAGQGPPLHF. The CDR3 nucleotides read TGTGCCAGCAGTGAAGCGGGACAGGGGCCACCCCTCCACTTT. The entire variable domain, with the rest obtained from reference TRBV2 and TRBJ1-6, is as follows: EPEVTQTPSHQVTQMGQEVILRCVPISNHLYFYWYRQILGQKVEFLVSFYNNEISEKSEIFDDQFSVERPDGSNFTLKIRSTKLEDSAMYFCASSEAGQGPPLHFGNGTRLTVT.

This chain joins TRBV14 and TRBJ1-6; D gene uncertain. Germline assignment: CDR1 SGHDN and CDR2 FVKESK. The CDR3 has 13 amino acids. V lost 3 bases to trimming and J lost 9 bases, with 9 bases between them. The CDR3 is CASSQGLGSPLHF. CDR3 coding DNA: TGTGCCAGCAGCCAGGGTCTGGGTTCACCCCTCCACTTT.

The chain is built from TRBV20-1 and TRBJ2-1; 7 positions agree with TRBD2. J lost 3 bases, V lost 3 bases, and 5 bases had no gene match. The CDR3 loop spans 14 amino acids. Germline V gene data show CDR1 as DFQATT and CDR2 as SNEGSKA (reference sequence). The CDR3: CSARPGGNYNEQFF. The CDR3 coding sequence is TGCAGTGCTAGGCCGGGGGGTAACTACAATGAGCAGTTCTTC.

The CDR3 DNA is TGCAGTGCTAGGATGGGGGCAACTGAAGCTTTCTTT. Translating it yields CSARMGATEAFF. The V and J genes are TRBV20-1 and TRBJ1-1; perhaps TRBD1 as D (6 bases). Germline V gene data show CDR1 as DFQATT and CDR2 as SNEGSKA (reference sequence). The CDR3 is 12 residues long. Trimming removed 3 bases at V and 5 bases at J, with 10 bases between.

The genes are TRBV4-1 and TRBJ2-7; D is ambiguous. Trimming pared 3 bases from V and 4 bases from J, leaving 10 bases between. Per the germline V gene, CDR1 is MGHRA and CDR2 is YSYEKL. This CDR3 has 13 amino acids. The CDR3 sequence is CASSQSALYEQYF. CDR3 nucleotide sequence: TGCGCCAGCAGCCAGAGTGCACTTTACGAGCAGTACTTC.

In this sample, this clonotype turned up a few times. The chain employs TRBV5-1 and TRBJ2-3; the match to TRBD1 covers 8 bases. Germline V CDR1 and CDR2: SGHRS, YFSETQ. This CDR3 has 14 amino acids. V shed 4 bases and J 6 bases; nucleotides not matched to a gene: 7. The CDR3 region has the DNA TGCGCCAGCAGCGCCGGACAGGGCGAGGATACGCAGTATTTT. Amino acids: CASSAGQGEDTQYF.

The chain carries TRBV7-6 and TRBJ1-1; 7 bases match TRBD1. V trimming: 3 bases; J trimming: 5 bases; junction bases outside the gene matches: 6. Germline values: CDR1 SGHVS, CDR2 FNYEAQ. The CDR3 contains 14 residues. The CDR3, as DNA: TGTGCCAGCAGCTTGGACACAGGGGATACTGAAGCTTTCTTT. Residues: CASSLDTGDTEAFF. The entire variable domain, with the rest obtained from reference TRBV7-6 and TRBJ1-1, is as follows: GAGVSQSPRYKVTKRGQDVALRCDPISGHVSLYWYRQALGQGPEFLTYFNYEAQQDKSGLPNDRFSAERPEGSISTLTIQRTEQRDSAMYRCASSLDTGDTEAFFGQGTRLTVV.

This rearrangement joins TRBV5-1 to TRBJ2-1; TRBD1 agrees at 7 bases. V lost 0 bases and J lost 15; bases outside the gene matches: 9. This CDR3 comprises 13 residues. Germline-derived CDR1 and CDR2 are SGHRS and YFSETQ. The CDR3 sequence: CASSLGQGERRFF. CDR3 bases: TGCGCCAGCAGCTTGGGCCAGGGGGAACGACGGTTCTTC.

The gene calls are TRBV6-5 and TRBJ2-1; 8 bases line up with TRBD1. With 8 bases clipped from V and 6 bases from J, the junction kept 18 bases outside the gene matches. The germline CDR1 and CDR2 sequences are MNHEY and SVGAGI. The CDR3 extends over 17 amino acids. The CDR3 nucleotides are TGTGCCAGCTTACTGGGCGCTTCTCGTACAGGGGGCAATGAGCAGTTCTTC. This translates into CASLLGASRTGGNEQFF.

In this sample, this clonotype turned up a few times. The chain carries TRBV7-8 and TRBJ2-7, with D possibly TRBD2 on 5 matching bases. The length of the CDR3 is 14 residues. Germline V gives CDR1 SGHVS, CDR2 FQNEAQ. Trimming stripped 5 bases from V and 5 bases from J, with 16 bases between. The CDR3 sequence: CASSPGMGWNEQYF. The CDR3, as DNA: TGTGCCAGCAGCCCCGGGATGGGATGGAACGAGCAGTACTTC.